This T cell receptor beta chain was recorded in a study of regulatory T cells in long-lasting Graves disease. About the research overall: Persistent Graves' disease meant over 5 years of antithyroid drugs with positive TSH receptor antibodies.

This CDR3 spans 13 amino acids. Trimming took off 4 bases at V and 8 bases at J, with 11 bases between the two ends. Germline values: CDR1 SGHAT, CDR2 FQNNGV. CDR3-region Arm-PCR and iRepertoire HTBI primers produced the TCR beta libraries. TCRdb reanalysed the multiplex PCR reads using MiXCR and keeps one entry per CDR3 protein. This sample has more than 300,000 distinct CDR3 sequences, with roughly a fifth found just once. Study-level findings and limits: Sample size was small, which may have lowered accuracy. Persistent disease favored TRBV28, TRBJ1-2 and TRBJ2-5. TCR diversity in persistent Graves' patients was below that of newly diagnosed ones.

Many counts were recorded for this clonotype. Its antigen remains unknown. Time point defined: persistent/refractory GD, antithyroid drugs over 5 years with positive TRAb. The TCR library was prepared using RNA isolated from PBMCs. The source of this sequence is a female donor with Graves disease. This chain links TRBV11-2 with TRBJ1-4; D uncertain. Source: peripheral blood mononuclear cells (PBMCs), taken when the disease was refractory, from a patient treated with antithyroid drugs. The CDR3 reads CASSSTTMEKLFF. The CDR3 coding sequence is TGTGCCAGCAGCTCTACGACAATGGAAAAACTGTTTTTT.